The clone carrying this T cell receptor (beta chain) was found a few times. Its antigen is not known. The data stem from a study of vaccination and CD4 T cells after COVID-19. The CDR3 is made up of 16 amino acids. V lost 3 bases and J lost 2; bases outside the gene matches: 5. Germline loops: CDR1 SGHTA, CDR2 FQGNSA. The study sequenced cultured CD4+ T cell DNA using the Oncomine TCR Beta short-read assay. Using its own MiXCR run on the PCR reads, TCRdb lists one record per CDR3 protein. The table has approximately 20,000 distinct CDR3 sequences, approximately 49% seen once. This sample's treatment: roughly ten-day PBMC culture with coronavirus spike peptide pools or control peptides (ViraFEST assay).

The sequencing sample was made of CD4+ T cells from blood, cultured in vitro. The receptor's source is a human donor who had recovered from COVID-19. The chain uses TRBV7-2 and TRBJ2-2, with 8 bases identical to TRBD2. The CDR3 spells CASSFLSGINTGELFF. The CDR3 coding sequence is TGTGCCAGCAGCTTCCTTAGCGGGATTAACACCGGGGAGCTGTTTTTT.